This is a list of T cell receptor beta chains from one sample in a study of shared clonotypes between healthy human individuals. TCRdb's copy holds only in-frame clones and misses some; the assay was immunoSEQ multiplex PCR. The sample has around 2,100,000 clones; about 94% are singletons. The sequenced sample consisted of naive CD8+ T cells sorted from blood. All receptors come from a man younger than 35 in good health. Both conserved end residues are part of each CDR3. D genes are given only for firm matches. Clone sizes are given selectively: once, few, many, or a class where the clone is expanded.

d_call: NA
clone_size: NA
v_call: TRBV7-2
j_call: TRBJ2-3
cdr3_aa: CASSLWWTADTQYF
cdr3_nt: TGTGCCAGCAGCTTATGGTGGACGGCAGATACGCAGTATTTT

d_call: NA
clone_size: NA
v_call: TRBV6-5
j_call: TRBJ2-3
cdr3_aa: CASSYVDSSTDTQYF
cdr3_nt: TGTGCCAGCAGTTACGTCGACTCTAGCACAGATACGCAGTATTTT

d_call: TRBD2
clone_size: NA
v_call: TRBV6-5
j_call: TRBJ2-7
cdr3_aa: CASSPGLHYEQYF
cdr3_nt: TGTGCCAGCAGCCCGGGACTACACTACGAGCAGTACTTC

d_call: TRBD2
clone_size: NA
v_call: TRBV7-2
j_call: TRBJ2-7
cdr3_aa: CASSPRTSGSSYEQYF
cdr3_nt: TGTGCCAGCAGCCCCCGGACTAGCGGGAGCTCCTACGAGCAGTACTTC

d_call: NA
clone_size: NA
v_call: TRBV14
j_call: TRBJ2-7
cdr3_aa: CASSQYRVHEQYF
cdr3_nt: TGTGCCAGCAGCCAATACCGGGTCCACGAGCAGTACTTC

d_call: TRBD2
clone_size: NA
v_call: TRBV30
j_call: TRBJ2-2
cdr3_aa: CAWSGLAGSTGELFF
cdr3_nt: TGTGCCTGGAGTGGACTAGCGGGATCCACCGGGGAGCTGTTTTTT

d_call: TRBD1
clone_size: NA
v_call: TRBV27
j_call: TRBJ1-1
cdr3_aa: CASRFTGGRTEAFF
cdr3_nt: TGTGCCAGCAGGTTCACAGGGGGAAGGACTGAAGCTTTCTTT

d_call: NA
clone_size: once
v_call: TRBV9
j_call: TRBJ1-1
cdr3_aa: CASSDSGAEAFF
cdr3_nt: TGTGCCAGCAGCGACAGCGGCGCTGAAGCTTTCTTT

d_call: TRBD2
clone_size: NA
v_call: TRBV15
j_call: TRBJ2-3
cdr3_aa: CATSNPTSGGTDTQYF
cdr3_nt: TGTGCCACCAGCAACCCCACTAGCGGGGGCACAGATACGCAGTATTTT

d_call: NA
clone_size: NA
v_call: TRBV7-8
j_call: TRBJ2-7
cdr3_aa: CASGASADSYEQYF
cdr3_nt: TGTGCCAGCGGGGCGTCTGCGGATTCCTACGAGCAGTACTTC

d_call: NA
clone_size: NA
v_call: TRBV9
j_call: TRBJ2-2
cdr3_aa: CASSPLTLNTGELFF
cdr3_nt: TGTGCCAGCAGCCCACTTACACTGAACACCGGGGAGCTGTTTTTT

d_call: TRBD2
clone_size: NA
v_call: TRBV5-1
j_call: TRBJ2-7
cdr3_aa: CASSLALDSGGFHEQYF
cdr3_nt: TGCGCCAGCAGCTTGGCCCTGGACAGCGGGGGATTCCACGAGCAGTACTTC

d_call: NA
clone_size: once
v_call: TRBV13
j_call: TRBJ1-3
cdr3_aa: CASSLSSGNTIYF
cdr3_nt: TGTGCCAGCAGCTTGTCGTCGGGAAACACCATATATTTT

d_call: NA
clone_size: NA
v_call: TRBV18
j_call: TRBJ2-5
cdr3_aa: CASSPWYQETQYF
cdr3_nt: TGTGCCAGCTCACCATGGTACCAAGAGACCCAGTACTTC

d_call: NA
clone_size: NA
v_call: TRBV21-1
j_call: TRBJ1-6
cdr3_aa: CASSKGGRNSSPLHF
cdr3_nt: TGTGCCAGCAGCAAAGGCGGACGGAACAGTTCACCCCTCCACTTT

d_call: NA
clone_size: NA
v_call: TRBV4-3
j_call: TRBJ2-7
cdr3_aa: CASSSGLFSYEQYF
cdr3_nt: TGCGCCAGCAGTTCGGGACTCTTCTCCTACGAGCAGTACTTC

d_call: NA
clone_size: NA
v_call: TRBV6-5
j_call: TRBJ2-7
cdr3_aa: CASSGLAHSEQYF
cdr3_nt: TGTGCCAGTTCGGGGCTGGCCCATTCCGAGCAGTACTTC

d_call: TRBD1
clone_size: NA
v_call: TRBV15
j_call: TRBJ2-7
cdr3_aa: CATSRATGGDTYEQYF
cdr3_nt: TGTGCCACCAGCAGAGCCACAGGGGGCGATACCTACGAGCAGTACTTC

d_call: TRBD2
clone_size: NA
v_call: TRBV7-9
j_call: TRBJ2-1
cdr3_aa: CASSTGTSGRDNEQFF
cdr3_nt: TGTGCCAGCAGCACTGGGACTAGCGGGCGAGACAATGAGCAGTTCTTC

d_call: NA
clone_size: NA
v_call: TRBV7-3
j_call: TRBJ2-1
cdr3_aa: CASSLTPGVMDEQFF
cdr3_nt: TGTGCCAGCAGCTTAACTCCAGGGGTCATGGATGAGCAGTTCTTC

d_call: NA
clone_size: NA
v_call: TRBV9
j_call: TRBJ2-2
cdr3_aa: CASSDAVGHTGELFF
cdr3_nt: TGTGCCAGCAGCGACGCCGTCGGTCATACCGGGGAGCTGTTTTTT

d_call: NA
clone_size: few
v_call: TRBV27
j_call: TRBJ1-1
cdr3_aa: CASSLRWNTEAFF
cdr3_nt: TGTGCCAGCAGTTTAAGATGGAACACTGAAGCTTTCTTT

d_call: NA
clone_size: NA
v_call: TRBV4-1
j_call: TRBJ2-3
cdr3_aa: CASSQERLTDTQYF
cdr3_nt: TGCGCCAGCAGCCAAGAACGGTTGACAGATACGCAGTATTTT

d_call: TRBD1
clone_size: NA
v_call: TRBV4-1
j_call: TRBJ1-1
cdr3_aa: CASSQDDRGNTEAFF
cdr3_nt: TGCGCCAGCAGCCAAGATGACAGGGGGAACACTGAAGCTTTCTTT

d_call: NA
clone_size: NA
v_call: TRBV13
j_call: TRBJ1-2
cdr3_aa: CASSPQGMGYTF
cdr3_nt: TGTGCCAGCAGCCCGCAGGGAATGGGCTACACCTTC

d_call: TRBD1
clone_size: NA
v_call: TRBV2
j_call: TRBJ1-2
cdr3_aa: CASSGMTGWIGGYTF
cdr3_nt: TGTGCCAGCAGTGGCATGACAGGGTGGATTGGTGGCTACACCTTC

d_call: NA
clone_size: NA
v_call: TRBV5-1
j_call: TRBJ2-1
cdr3_aa: CAGLLSPGGTNEQFF
cdr3_nt: TGCGCCGGGCTACTTTCGCCCGGGGGGACAAATGAGCAGTTCTTC

d_call: NA
clone_size: NA
v_call: TRBV5-4
j_call: TRBJ2-5
cdr3_aa: CASSLGGEETQYF
cdr3_nt: TGTGCCAGCAGCTTGGGCGGGGAAGAGACCCAGTACTTC

d_call: NA
clone_size: NA
v_call: TRBV27
j_call: TRBJ2-7
cdr3_aa: CASSFEGGYSYEQYF
cdr3_nt: TGTGCCAGCAGTTTTGAAGGCGGGTACTCCTACGAGCAGTACTTC

d_call: NA
clone_size: NA
v_call: TRBV5-6
j_call: TRBJ2-7
cdr3_aa: CASSPGGQGHYEQYF
cdr3_nt: TGTGCCAGCAGCCCGGGAGGACAGGGACACTACGAGCAGTACTTC

d_call: NA
clone_size: NA
v_call: TRBV29-1
j_call: TRBJ2-5
cdr3_aa: CSVEDSKTQYF
cdr3_nt: TGCAGCGTTGAAGACAGCAAGACCCAGTACTTC

d_call: NA
clone_size: NA
v_call: TRBV27
j_call: TRBJ1-5
cdr3_aa: CASSWGNNQPQHF
cdr3_nt: TGTGCCAGCAGTTGGGGGAACAATCAGCCCCAGCATTTT

d_call: NA
clone_size: NA
v_call: TRBV11-3
j_call: TRBJ2-2
cdr3_aa: CASSLAHGKGWDTGELFF
cdr3_nt: TGTGCCAGCAGCTTAGCCCACGGGAAGGGATGGGACACCGGGGAGCTGTTTTTT

d_call: NA
clone_size: NA
v_call: TRBV10-2
j_call: TRBJ2-7
cdr3_aa: CASGDPSFHEQYF
cdr3_nt: TGCGCCAGCGGGGACCCTAGTTTCCACGAGCAGTACTTC

d_call: NA
clone_size: NA
v_call: TRBV10-1
j_call: TRBJ2-6
cdr3_aa: CASSEYGYSGANVLTF
cdr3_nt: TGCGCCAGCAGTGAGTACGGGTACTCTGGGGCCAACGTCCTGACTTTC

d_call: NA
clone_size: NA
v_call: TRBV7-2
j_call: TRBJ1-6
cdr3_aa: CASSLTHGFSYNSPLHF
cdr3_nt: TGTGCCAGCAGCTTAACGCACGGATTCTCCTATAATTCACCCCTCCACTTT

d_call: NA
clone_size: NA
v_call: TRBV10-1
j_call: TRBJ2-2
cdr3_aa: CASSDVRLGTGELFF
cdr3_nt: TGCGCCAGCAGTGATGTTAGGTTAGGGACCGGGGAGCTGTTTTTT

d_call: TRBD2
clone_size: NA
v_call: TRBV11-2
j_call: TRBJ2-7
cdr3_aa: CASSLDFRTSFYEQYF
cdr3_nt: TGTGCCAGCAGCTTAGATTTTCGGACTAGCTTCTACGAGCAGTACTTC

d_call: NA
clone_size: NA
v_call: TRBV4-1
j_call: TRBJ2-7
cdr3_aa: CASSQGQVNDYEQYF
cdr3_nt: TGCGCCAGCAGCCAAGGACAGGTGAACGACTACGAGCAGTACTTC

d_call: NA
clone_size: NA
v_call: TRBV9
j_call: TRBJ1-4
cdr3_aa: CASSVDGLTEKLFF
cdr3_nt: TGTGCCAGCAGCGTAGATGGTCTAACGGAAAAACTGTTTTTT

d_call: NA
clone_size: NA
v_call: TRBV9
j_call: TRBJ1-2
cdr3_aa: CASSVGDGANYGYTF
cdr3_nt: TGTGCCAGCAGCGTAGGGGACGGAGCTAACTATGGCTACACCTTC

d_call: NA
clone_size: NA
v_call: TRBV7-9
j_call: TRBJ2-7
cdr3_aa: CASSNSESYEQYF
cdr3_nt: TGTGCCAGCAGTAATAGCGAGTCCTACGAGCAGTACTTC

d_call: TRBD2
clone_size: NA
v_call: TRBV13
j_call: TRBJ2-3
cdr3_aa: CASSLGPGLAGFDTQYF
cdr3_nt: TGTGCCAGCAGCTTAGGTCCGGGACTAGCGGGATTTGATACGCAGTATTTT

d_call: TRBD1
clone_size: NA
v_call: TRBV7-8
j_call: TRBJ1-3
cdr3_aa: CASSQRTGGLGNTIYF
cdr3_nt: TGTGCCAGCAGCCAACGGACAGGGGGCTTAGGAAACACCATATATTTT